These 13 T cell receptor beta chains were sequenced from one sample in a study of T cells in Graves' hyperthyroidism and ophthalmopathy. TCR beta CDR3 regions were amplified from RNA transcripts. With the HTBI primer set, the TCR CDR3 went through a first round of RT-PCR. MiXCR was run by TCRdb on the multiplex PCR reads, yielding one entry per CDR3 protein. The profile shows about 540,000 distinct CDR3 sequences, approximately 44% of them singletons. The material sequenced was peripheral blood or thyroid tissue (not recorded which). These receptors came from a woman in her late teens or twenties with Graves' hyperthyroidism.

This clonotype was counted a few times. CDR3 region: CSARAGEPNYGYTF. DNA of the CDR3: TGCAGTGCTAGAGCGGGAGAACCTAACTATGGCTACACCTTC. The chain couples TRBV20-1 to TRBJ1-2; D unresolved. The ends were cut back, 1 base at V and 0 bases at J, with 9 bases in the middle. This CDR3 comprises 14 residues. Per germline, CDR1 DFQATT and CDR2 SNEGSKA (reference sequence).

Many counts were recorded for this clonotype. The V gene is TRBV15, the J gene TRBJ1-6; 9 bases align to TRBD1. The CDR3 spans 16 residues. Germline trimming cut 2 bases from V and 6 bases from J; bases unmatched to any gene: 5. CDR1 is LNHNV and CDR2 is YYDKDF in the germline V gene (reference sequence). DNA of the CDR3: TGTGCCACCAGCAGACCGGGACAGGGTTTTAATTCACCCCTCCACTTT. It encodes CATSRPGQGFNSPLHF.

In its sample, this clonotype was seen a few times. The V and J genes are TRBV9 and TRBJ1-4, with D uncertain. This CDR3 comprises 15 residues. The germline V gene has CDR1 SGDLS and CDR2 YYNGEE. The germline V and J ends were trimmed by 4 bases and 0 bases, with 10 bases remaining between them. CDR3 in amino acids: CASSRRSPTNEKLFF. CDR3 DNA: TGTGCCAGCAGCCGACGGTCACCAACTAATGAAAAACTGTTTTTT.

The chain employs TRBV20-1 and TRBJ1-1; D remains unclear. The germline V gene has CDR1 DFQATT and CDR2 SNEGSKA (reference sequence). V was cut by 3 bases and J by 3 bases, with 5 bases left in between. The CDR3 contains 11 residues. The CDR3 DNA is TGCAGTGCTAGGAGGGACACTGAAGCTTTCTTT. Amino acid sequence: CSARRDTEAFF.

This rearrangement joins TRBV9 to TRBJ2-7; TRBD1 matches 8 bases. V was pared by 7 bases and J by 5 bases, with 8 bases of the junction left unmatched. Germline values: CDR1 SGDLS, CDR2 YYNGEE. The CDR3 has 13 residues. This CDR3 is CASCRQGADEQYF. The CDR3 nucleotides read TGTGCCAGCTGTAGGCAGGGGGCGGACGAGCAGTACTTC.

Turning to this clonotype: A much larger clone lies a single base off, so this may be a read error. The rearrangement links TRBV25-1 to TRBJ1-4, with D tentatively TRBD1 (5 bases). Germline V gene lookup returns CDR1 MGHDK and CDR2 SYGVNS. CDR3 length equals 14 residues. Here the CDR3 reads CASSHGGTREKLFF. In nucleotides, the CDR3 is TGCGCCAGCAGCCACGGGGGGACCCGAGAAAAACTGTTTTTT.

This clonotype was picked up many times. The CDR3, as DNA: TGCGCCAGCAGTGTCAGACAGGCGGAAAAACTGTTTTTT. This sequence encodes CASSVRQAEKLFF. V gene TRBV10-2 combines with J gene TRBJ1-4; possibly TRBD1 for D (6 bases). V shed 4 bases and J shed 8 bases, with 11 bases lying between them. This CDR3 has 13 amino acids. The germline V gene has CDR1 WSHSY and CDR2 SAAADI.

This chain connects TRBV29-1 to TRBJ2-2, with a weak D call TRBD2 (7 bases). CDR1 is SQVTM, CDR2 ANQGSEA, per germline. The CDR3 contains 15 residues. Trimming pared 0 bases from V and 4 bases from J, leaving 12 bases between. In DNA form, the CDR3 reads TGCAGCGTTGAAGATCGAGGGGGGGGCACCGGGGAGCTGTTTTTT. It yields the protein CSVEDRGGGTGELFF.

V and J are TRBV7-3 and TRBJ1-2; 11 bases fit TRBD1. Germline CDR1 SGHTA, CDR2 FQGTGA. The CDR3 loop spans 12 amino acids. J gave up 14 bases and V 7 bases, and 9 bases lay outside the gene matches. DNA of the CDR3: TGTGCCAGCACGGGACAGGGGGGATCTGGAACCTTC. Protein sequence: CASTGQGGSGTF.

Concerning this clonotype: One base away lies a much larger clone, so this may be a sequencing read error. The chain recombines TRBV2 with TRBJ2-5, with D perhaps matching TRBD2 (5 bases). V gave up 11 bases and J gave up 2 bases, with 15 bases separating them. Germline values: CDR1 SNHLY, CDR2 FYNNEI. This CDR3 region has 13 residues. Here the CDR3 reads CAGIARAQETQYF. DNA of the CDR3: TGTGCCGGCATTGCGAGGGCGCAAGAGACCCAGTACTTC.

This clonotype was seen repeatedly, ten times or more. CDR3 residues: CSVGAGTVSYEQYF. CDR3 coding DNA: TGCAGCGTTGGGGCCGGGACGGTGTCCTACGAGCAGTACTTC. This chain uses TRBV29-1 with TRBJ2-7, with D perhaps matching TRBD1 or TRBD2 (5 bases each). The CDR3 extends over 14 amino acids. V dropped 4 bases and J dropped 1 base, with 14 bases sitting between them. Germline assignment: CDR1 SQVTM and CDR2 ANQGSEA.

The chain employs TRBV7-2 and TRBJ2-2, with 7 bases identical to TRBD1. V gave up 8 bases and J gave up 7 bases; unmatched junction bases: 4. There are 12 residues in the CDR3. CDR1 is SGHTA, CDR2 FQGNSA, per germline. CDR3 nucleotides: TGTGCCAGCGACAGGGATGACGGGGAGCTGTTTTTT. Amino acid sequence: CASDRDDGELFF.

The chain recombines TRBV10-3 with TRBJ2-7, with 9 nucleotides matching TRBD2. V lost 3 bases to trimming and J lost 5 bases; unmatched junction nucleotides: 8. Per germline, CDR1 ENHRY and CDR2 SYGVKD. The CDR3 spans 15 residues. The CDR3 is CAISDYSGRRHEQYF. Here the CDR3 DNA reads TGTGCCATCAGTGACTATAGCGGGAGAAGGCACGAGCAGTACTTC.